The sequence of this TCR beta chain was determined in a study of identifying expanded T cells in peripheral blood. Whole-study findings and limits: Variance in clone template counts between approximately 2-week samples significantly increased with total template count across all healthy donors.

Healthy donors had no documented immune events, such as infections, while sampled. Libraries were prepared by immunoSEQ multiplex PCR; TCRdb keeps only in-frame clonotypes and omits some of them. This sample has 110,000 or so clones, with around 89% found just once. The V end lost 5 bases, the J end lost 1 base, and 5 bases lay between the germline ends. CDR3 length: 13 amino acids. The germline V gene encodes CDR1 SEHNR and CDR2 FQNEAQ (reference sequence). Points on this clone: Its antigen is unidentified. Additional DNA sequences in this sample encode the identical CDR3.

Sequencing used blood. This sequence originates from a person between 18 and 75 years old in good health. The chain recombines TRBV7-9 with TRBJ2-2, with no clear D. Here the CDR3 reads CASSPRNTGELFF. As DNA, the CDR3 is TGTGCCAGCAGCCCAAGGAACACCGGGGAGCTGTTTTTT.